This T cell receptor (beta chain) was obtained from a study of OX40 agonist ivuxolimab in advanced cancers. Broadly, across the study: Ivuxolimab, which targeted the costimulatory receptor OX40 (CD134), was an agonistic, fully human IgG2 monoclonal antibody. Intravenous ivuxolimab was administered to patients every 2 weeks at six dose levels: 0.01, 0.1, 0.3, 1.5, 3 and 10 mg/kg. Of the roughly 52 dose-escalation patients, hepatocellular carcinoma was present in about 20, melanoma in roughly 15, renal cell carcinoma in 9 and head and neck cancer in 9. The dose-escalation cohort was roughly 83% male with a mean age of approximately 60 years, ranging from roughly 23 to 80. Prior anti-PD-1, anti-PD-L1 or anti-CTLA-4 therapy was permitted, and checkpoint inhibitors had been received by roughly 42% of dose-escalation patients. Three dose-escalation patients achieved partial responses, one with hepatocellular carcinoma and two with cutaneous melanoma. Peripheral TCRbeta sequencing aimed to test whether ivuxolimab altered TCR sequence diversity and caused clonal T-cell expansion. The paper reports the monotherapy dose-escalation portion (N ≈ 50 patients) of the phase I ivuxolimab trial. Paper-wide results and their limitations: After ivuxolimab, more expanded clones were found on average in CD8+ T cells than in CD4+ T cells. Low levels of normalized T-cell clonal expansion were also seen in some patients who did not respond. At doses of 0.1 to 3.0 mg/kg, clonal expansion of both CD4+ and CD8+ T cells in blood was seen between baseline and week 6. The antigen specificity of the peripheral T cells that underwent clonal expansion was not determined. In partial responders in the 0.1-3.0 mg/kg groups, normalized peripheral clonal expansion was found to be among the lowest, especially among CD8+ T cells.

The germline V gene (reference sequence) sets CDR1 to SGHNT and CDR2 to YYREEE. Ends trimmed: V by 4 bases, J by 4 bases; bases unmatched to a gene: 5. Reading from cysteine to phenylalanine, the CDR3 counts 14 amino acids. Only the CDR3 portion is preserved as DNA: 42 bases, with reading frame beginning at the first base. Genomic DNA was isolated from the sorted cells so that the TCRbeta CDR3 region could be sequenced. The immunoSEQ Assay was used to sequence the TCRbeta CDR3 regions. Sourced from immuneACCESS, this table was stored by TCRdb with only in-frame sequences that have V and J called. A share of the clones is absent; for the studies checked, an unresolved V gene accounts for under half, and the remainder has no known explanation. Here the sample has roughly 80,000 clones; just over 85% occur a single time. Together, the top ten hold approximately 2% of the sample. Notes on this clone: Its antigen remains unidentified. The sample holds no much larger clone one base away, and base qualities are not on file.

Patients with autoimmune disease history or receiving systemic immunosuppression were excluded from the trial. Peripheral blood for TCR sequencing was collected from all dose cohorts at baseline, on cycle 4 day 1, and on cycle 7 day 1. Samples came from an open-label, multicenter, first-in-human phase I dose-escalation trial of ivuxolimab. Adults with locally advanced or metastatic head and neck squamous cell, hepatocellular, melanoma or renal cell carcinoma were enrolled in the trial. Before TCR sequencing, CD4+ T cells and CD8+ T cells were sorted from peripheral blood as separate populations. The source was CD4+ or CD8+ T cells sorted from blood, collected in a trial of the OX40 agonist ivuxolimab. This chain is built from TRBV5-4 and TRBJ2-7; the central 10 bases match TRBD1. This receptor was obtained from an adult with an advanced solid tumor such as melanoma, head and neck, liver or kidney cancer. CDR3 protein: CASSTDRGQYEQYF. The nucleotide sequence reads as follows: TGTGCCAGCAGCACAGACAGGGGGCAATACGAGCAGTACTTC.